A single TCR beta chain is shown here with its context. This record belongs to a study of blood T cell repertoires in COVID-19. Study as a whole: The United States, Italy and Spain were the sources of the acute and convalescent COVID-19 samples.

The CDR3 contains 16 residues. With V trimmed by 2 bases and J by 4 bases, 5 bases remained unmatched. Germline CDR1 and CDR2: KGHSH and LQKENI. The assay was immunoSEQ multiplex PCR, and TCRdb's table has in-frame clones only and misses some. The table includes under 350,000 clones, roughly nine tenths detected once. The chain combines TRBV18 with TRBJ2-1, with TRBD2 matching 10 bases. The TCR comes from a man aged 60 to 69 who had recovered from COVID-19. The sample was PBMCs or T cells enriched from blood (not recorded which). DNA of the CDR3: TGTGCCAGCTCACCAATGGGAGCGGGAGGGTACAATGAGCAGTTCTTC. Translation gives CASSPMGAGGYNEQFF.